These 8 T cell receptor beta chains came from one sample sequenced in a study of OX40 agonist ivuxolimab in advanced cancers. Sequencing was performed with immunoSEQ multiplex PCR; in TCRdb, only in-frame clones are kept and a portion is missing. The data contain 60,000 or so clones, about 91% of them seen just once; the ten biggest clones take up around 13%. The input for sequencing was CD4+ or CD8+ T cells sorted from blood, taken in a trial of the OX40 agonist ivuxolimab. All receptors come from an adult with an advanced solid tumor such as melanoma, head and neck, liver or kidney cancer.

The CDR3 here is CAISESGLQETQYF. DNA for the CDR3: TGTGCCATCAGTGAGTCGGGACTACAAGAGACCCAGTACTTC. The chain employs TRBV10-3 and TRBJ2-5; 7 positions match TRBD2. The CDR3 spans 14 residues. Germline CDR1 is ENHRY and CDR2 is SYGVKD. After removal of 0 bases from V and 2 bases from J, the junction contained 0 bases not matched to a gene.

In this sample, this clone turned up a few times. V and J are TRBV18 and TRBJ1-1, with unresolved D. Trimming removed 3 bases from V and 0 bases from J, with 11 bases in between. The CDR3 consists of 15 residues. Germline CDR1 reads KGHSH; CDR2 reads LQKENI. The chain's CDR3 is CASSPYPALNTEAFF. The DNA for the CDR3 is TGTGCCAGCTCACCTTACCCCGCCTTGAACACTGAAGCTTTCTTT.

V usage is TRBV7-8 and J usage is TRBJ2-2, with 7 nucleotides matching TRBD1. Germline trimming cut 5 bases from V and 6 bases from J; bases unmatched to any gene: 3. This CDR3 comprises 13 residues. In germline, CDR1 is SGHVS, CDR2 FQNEAQ. The CDR3 coding sequence is TGTGCCAGCAGCGGAGACAGGGCCGGGGAGCTGTTTTTT. Encoded protein: CASSGDRAGELFF.

The rearrangement uses TRBV5-1 and TRBJ2-7; D possibly matches TRBD1 or TRBD2 (5 bases each). CDR3 length: 16 amino acids. Per the germline V gene, CDR1 is SGHRS and CDR2 is YFSETQ. The V end was cut by 0 bases, the J end by 1 base, with 14 bases between. CDR3 sequence reads: CASSLDQWGRSYEQYF. For the CDR3, the DNA is TGCGCCAGCAGCTTGGATCAATGGGGGAGATCCTACGAGCAGTACTTC.

V gene TRBV15 combines with J gene TRBJ2-1; D is perhaps TRBD1 (6 bases). The germline CDR1 and CDR2 sequences are LNHNV and YYDKDF (reference sequence). The V gene lost 1 base and the J gene lost 5 bases, with 12 bases spanning the gap. This CDR3 spans 15 amino acids. The chain's CDR3 is CATSRGQGSNNEQFF. The CDR3 region has the DNA TGTGCCACCAGCAGAGGGCAGGGGTCAAACAATGAGCAGTTCTTC.

The chain combines TRBV6-5 with TRBJ2-7; D is ambiguous. Germline CDR1 MNHEY, CDR2 SVGAGI. The CDR3 totals 12 residues. Trimming pared 8 bases from V and 7 bases from J, leaving 15 bases between. Written as DNA, the CDR3 is TGTGCCAGCGGCAGGTTAAGTGATGAGCAGTACTTC. It codes for CASGRLSDEQYF.

The DNA of the CDR3 is TGTGCCAGCAGCTTAGCGTGGGGCCTCTACGAGCAGTACTTC. Protein product: CASSLAWGLYEQYF. This chain uses TRBV7-6 with TRBJ2-7; D might be TRBD1 (5 bases). Germline loops: CDR1 SGHVS, CDR2 FNYEAQ. The CDR3 covers 14 residues. With 0 bases removed from V and 3 bases from J, the gap between germline ends came to 9 bases.

This chain joins TRBV18 and TRBJ2-7; D call uncertain. Per germline, CDR1 KGHSH and CDR2 LQKENI. Trimming shortened V by 6 bases and J by 6 bases, and 12 bases separated the two germline ends. This CDR3 comprises 12 residues. CDR3 sequence: CASSPLFGEQYF. The CDR3 region has the DNA TGTGCCAGCTCCCCTCTCTTCGGCGAGCAGTACTTC.